A single sample is the source of the 6 T cell receptor beta chains below, sequenced in a study of cytomegalovirus exposure and HLA in healthy donors. With 60 Vbeta and 13 Jbeta primers, the PCR was carried out. The repertoire was sequenced with immunoSEQ multiplex PCR; TCRdb's copy has only in-frame clones and lacks some. The sample has more than 80,000 clones, approximately 89% seen once. Sequencing was carried out using PBMCs. The receptor set was obtained from a man in his thirties or forties in good health and CMV-seropositive.

The chain uses TRBV7-9 and TRBJ2-2; no clear D. Germline V gene lookup returns CDR1 SEHNR and CDR2 FQNEAQ (reference sequence). CDR3 length: 15 residues. V was pared by 0 bases and J by 4 bases, with 9 bases between. The CDR3 coding sequence is TGTGCCAGCAGCTTAGCTCTATTTCTCACCGGGGAGCTGTTTTTT. This encodes CASSLALFLTGELFF.

The J gene is TRBJ2-3, the V gene TRBV5-4; tentatively, D is TRBD2 (6 bases). This CDR3 region has 14 residues. Germline V gene sequence: CDR1 SGHNT, CDR2 YYREEE (reference sequence). V was pared by 4 bases and J by 5 bases, with 14 bases between. The CDR3 nucleotides are TGTGCCAGCAGCACGGACTATTCCGGAGATACGCAGTATTTT. As protein: CASSTDYSGDTQYF.

The V gene is TRBV6-1, the J gene TRBJ2-3; 10 nucleotides line up with TRBD2. CDR3 length: 15 amino acids. With 9 bases clipped from V and 4 bases from J, the junction kept 10 bases outside the gene matches. Germline V gene data show CDR1 as MNHNS and CDR2 as SASEGT. CDR3 nucleotide sequence: TGTGCCAGAGCCTCTAAGCGGGAGGGCGCAGATACGCAGTATTTT. Translation: CARASKREGADTQYF.

This sequence joins TRBV4-1 and TRBJ2-1, with 10 positions matching TRBD2. CDR1 is MGHRA, CDR2 YSYEKL, per germline. Trimming took 5 bases from V and 5 from J; bases not matched to a gene: 6. The CDR3 sequence is 15 residues long. In DNA form, the CDR3 reads TGCGCCAGCAGCGAAGCGGGAGGGCCCAACAATGAGCAGTTCTTC. Amino acids: CASSEAGGPNNEQFF.

This clone was seen a single time. The chain couples TRBV6-1 to TRBJ1-3, with D tentatively TRBD1 (6 bases). Trimming removed 6 bases at V and 2 bases at J, with 14 bases between. Germline V CDR1 and CDR2: MNHNS, SASEGT. The CDR3 has 15 amino acids. CDR3 amino acids: CASSDTGIAGNTIYF. The CDR3 DNA sequence: TGTGCCAGCAGCGATACAGGGATCGCTGGAAACACCATATATTTT.

V is TRBV25-1 and J is TRBJ1-1; maybe TRBD1 (5 bases). The CDR3 runs to 15 residues. Per the germline V gene, CDR1 is MGHDK and CDR2 is SYGVNS. Deletions cut 2 bases from V and 4 bases from J, with 14 bases between. CDR3 in amino acids: CASSENWGDGTEAFF. The CDR3 DNA sequence: TGTGCCAGCAGTGAAAATTGGGGGGACGGCACTGAAGCTTTCTTT.